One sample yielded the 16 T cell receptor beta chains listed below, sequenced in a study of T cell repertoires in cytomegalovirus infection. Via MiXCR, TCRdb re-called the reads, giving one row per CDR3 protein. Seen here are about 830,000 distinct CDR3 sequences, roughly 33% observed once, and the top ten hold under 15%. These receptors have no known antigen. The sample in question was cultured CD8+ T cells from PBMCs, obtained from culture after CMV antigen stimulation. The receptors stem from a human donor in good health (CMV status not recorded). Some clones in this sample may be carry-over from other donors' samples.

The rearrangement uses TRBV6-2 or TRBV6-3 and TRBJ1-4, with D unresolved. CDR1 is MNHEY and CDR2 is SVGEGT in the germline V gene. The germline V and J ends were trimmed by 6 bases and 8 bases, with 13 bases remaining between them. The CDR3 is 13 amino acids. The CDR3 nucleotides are TGTGCCAGCAGCTTTTACTTGCGCGAAAAACTGTTTTTT. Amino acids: CASSFYLREKLFF.

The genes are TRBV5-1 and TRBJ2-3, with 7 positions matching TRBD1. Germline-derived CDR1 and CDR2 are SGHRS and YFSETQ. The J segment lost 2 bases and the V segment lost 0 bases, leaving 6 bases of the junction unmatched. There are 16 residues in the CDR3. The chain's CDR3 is CASSLATTGDTDTQYF. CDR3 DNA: TGCGCCAGCAGCTTGGCCACTACAGGGGACACAGATACGCAGTATTTT.

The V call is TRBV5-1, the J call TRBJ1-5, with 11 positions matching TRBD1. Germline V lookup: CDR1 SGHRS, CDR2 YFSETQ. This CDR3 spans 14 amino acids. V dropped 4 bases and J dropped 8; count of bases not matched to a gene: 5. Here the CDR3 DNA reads TGCGCCAGCAGCCCCGGGACAGGGGGTGAGCCCCAGCATTTT. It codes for CASSPGTGGEPQHF.

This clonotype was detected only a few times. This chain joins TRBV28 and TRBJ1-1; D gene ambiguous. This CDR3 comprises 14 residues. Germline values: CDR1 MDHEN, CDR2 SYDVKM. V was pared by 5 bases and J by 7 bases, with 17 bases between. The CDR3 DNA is TGTGCCAGCAGTCTGACCGAGTACGCGGGTGAAGCTTTCTTT. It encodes CASSLTEYAGEAFF.

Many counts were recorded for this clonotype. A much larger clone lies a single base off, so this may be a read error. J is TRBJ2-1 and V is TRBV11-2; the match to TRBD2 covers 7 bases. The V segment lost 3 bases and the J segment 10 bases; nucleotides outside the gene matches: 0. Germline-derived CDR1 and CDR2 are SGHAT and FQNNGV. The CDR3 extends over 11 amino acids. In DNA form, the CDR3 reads TGTGCCAGCAGCTTGCGGGGGGAGCAGTTCTTC. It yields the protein CASSLRGEQFF.

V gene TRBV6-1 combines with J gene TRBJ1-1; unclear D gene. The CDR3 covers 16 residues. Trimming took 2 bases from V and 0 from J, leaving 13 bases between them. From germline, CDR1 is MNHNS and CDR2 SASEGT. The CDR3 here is CASSEYTAAMNTEAFF. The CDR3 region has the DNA TGTGCCAGCAGTGAATACACCGCAGCCATGAACACTGAAGCTTTCTTT.

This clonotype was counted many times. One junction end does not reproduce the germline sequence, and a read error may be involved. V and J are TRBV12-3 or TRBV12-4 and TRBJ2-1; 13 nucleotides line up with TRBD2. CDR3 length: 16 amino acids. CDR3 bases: TGTGCCAGCAGCCTGGGACTAGCGGGGCCTTACAGTGAGCAGTTCTTC. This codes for CASSLGLAGPYSEQFF.

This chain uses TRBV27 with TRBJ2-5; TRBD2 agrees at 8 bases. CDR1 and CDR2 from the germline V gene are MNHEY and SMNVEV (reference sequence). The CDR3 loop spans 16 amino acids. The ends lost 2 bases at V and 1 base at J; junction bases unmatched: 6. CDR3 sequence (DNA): TGTGCCAGCAGTTTAGTTGCGGGGGGCATCCAAGAGACCCAGTACTTC. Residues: CASSLVAGGIQETQYF.

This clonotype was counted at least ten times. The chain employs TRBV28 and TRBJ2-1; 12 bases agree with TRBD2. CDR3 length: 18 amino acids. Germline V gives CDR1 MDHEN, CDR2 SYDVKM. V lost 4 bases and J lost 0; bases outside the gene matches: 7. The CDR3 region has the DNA TGTGCCAGCAGTTCGATGCTAGCGGGGGGGAGCTCCTACAATGAGCAGTTCTTC. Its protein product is CASSSMLAGGSSYNEQFF.

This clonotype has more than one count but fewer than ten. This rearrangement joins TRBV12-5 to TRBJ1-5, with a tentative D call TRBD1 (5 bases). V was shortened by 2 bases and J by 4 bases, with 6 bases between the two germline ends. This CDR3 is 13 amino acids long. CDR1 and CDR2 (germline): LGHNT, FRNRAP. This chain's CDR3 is CASGLPGNQPQHF. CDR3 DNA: TGTGCTAGTGGTTTGCCAGGGAATCAGCCCCAGCATTTT.

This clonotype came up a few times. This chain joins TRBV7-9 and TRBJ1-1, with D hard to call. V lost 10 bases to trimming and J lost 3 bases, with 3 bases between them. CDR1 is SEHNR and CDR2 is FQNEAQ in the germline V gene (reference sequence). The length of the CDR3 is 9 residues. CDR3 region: CATDTEAFF. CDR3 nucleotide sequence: TGTGCCACCGACACTGAAGCTTTCTTT.

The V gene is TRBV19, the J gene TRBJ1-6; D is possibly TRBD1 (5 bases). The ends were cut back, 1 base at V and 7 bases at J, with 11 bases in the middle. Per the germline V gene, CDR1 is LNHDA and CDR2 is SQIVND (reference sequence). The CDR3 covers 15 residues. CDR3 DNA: TGTGCCAGTAGTATAGCCAGGGCGTGGAATTCACCCCTCCACTTT. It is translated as CASSIARAWNSPLHF.

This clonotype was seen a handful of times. The CDR3 DNA reads as TGCAGCGCCATTGCACCCACCGGGACAGAAAGCTATGGCTACACCTTC. Its translation is CSAIAPTGTESYGYTF. The J gene is TRBJ1-2, the V gene TRBV29-1; 7 nucleotides line up with TRBD1. The trim removed 7 bases at V and 4 bases at J, leaving 18 bases unmatched. Per the germline V gene, CDR1 is SQVTM and CDR2 is ANQGSEA. The CDR3 has 16 residues.

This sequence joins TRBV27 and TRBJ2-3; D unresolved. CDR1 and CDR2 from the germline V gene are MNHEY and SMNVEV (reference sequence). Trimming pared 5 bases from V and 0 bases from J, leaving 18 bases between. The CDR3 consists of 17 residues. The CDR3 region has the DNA TGTGCCAGCAGTCCCCCCCGGCGCCCTGCTAGCACAGATACGCAGTATTTT. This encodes CASSPPRRPASTDTQYF.

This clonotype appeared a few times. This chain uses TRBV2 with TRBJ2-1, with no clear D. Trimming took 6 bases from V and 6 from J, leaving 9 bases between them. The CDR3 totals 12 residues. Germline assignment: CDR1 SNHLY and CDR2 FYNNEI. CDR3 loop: CASRGSRNEQFF. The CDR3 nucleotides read TGTGCCAGCAGAGGCAGCCGCAATGAGCAGTTCTTC.

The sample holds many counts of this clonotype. The CDR3 loop reads CASSLEVLTYEQYV. CDR3 DNA: TGTGCCAGCAGCTTAGAGGTGCTGACCTACGAGCAGTACGTC. V is TRBV7-8 and J is TRBJ2-7; unclear D gene. Trimming removed 1 base from V and 2 bases from J, with 9 bases in between. CDR3 size: 14 residues. Germline V gives CDR1 SGHVS, CDR2 FQNEAQ.